This entry features one T cell receptor beta chain sequence. Germline CDR1 is SQVTM and CDR2 is ANQGSEA. The V and J ends lost 6 bases and 0 bases respectively, with 11 bases between them. The CDR3 extends over 13 amino acids. Random hexamers were used to reverse transcribe an amount of roughly 0.5 to 1 ug RNA. TCRdb used MiXCR to reprocess the immunoSEQ multiplex PCR reads, holding one entry per CDR3 protein. Of some 120,000 distinct CDR3 sequences in the sample, around 90% are singletons; the top ten hold 0.14%. The data are from a study of CD8 T cells in Susac syndrome. Specimen: CD4+ T cells from PBMCs. This TCR came from a human donor in good health. This sequence joins TRBV29-1 and TRBJ1-1, with a tentative D call TRBD1 (6 bases). DNA for the CDR3: TGCAGCGTCGGACAGACCCTGAACACTGAAGCTTTCTTT. The encoded protein is CSVGQTLNTEAFF.